Sequencing of this T cell receptor beta chain was carried out in a study of OX40 agonist ivuxolimab in advanced cancers. Study-level background: Ivuxolimab, which targeted the costimulatory receptor OX40 (CD134), was an agonistic, fully human IgG2 monoclonal antibody. Partial responses occurred in three dose-escalation patients, of whom one had hepatocellular carcinoma and two had cutaneous melanoma. Peripheral TCRbeta sequencing was intended to test whether TCR sequence diversity was altered and clonal T-cell expansion was caused by ivuxolimab. The paper describes the monotherapy dose-escalation part (N = 52 patients) of the phase I trial of ivuxolimab. In the dose-escalation cohort, 82.7% of patients were male, and the mean age was roughly 60 years, with a range of 23 to 79. Among the roughly 52 dose-escalation patients, 19 had hepatocellular carcinoma, some 15 melanoma, 9 renal cell carcinoma and 9 head and neck cancer. Patients were allowed to have had prior anti-PD-1, anti-PD-L1 or anti-CTLA-4 therapy, and approximately 40% of the dose-escalation patients had been treated with checkpoint inhibitors. Intravenous ivuxolimab was administered to patients every 2 weeks at six dose levels: 0.01, 0.1, 0.3, 1.5, 3 and 10 mg/kg. Overall study results and their limits: In the 0.1-3.0 mg/kg groups, partial responders had among the lowest normalized peripheral clonal expansion, particularly in CD8+ T cells. On average, CD8+ T cells showed more expanded clones than CD4+ T cells after ivuxolimab. The antigen specificity of the clonally expanded peripheral T cells was not determined. Clonal expansion of both CD4+ and CD8+ blood T cells was observed from baseline to week 6 at doses 0.1 to 3.0 mg/kg. Low levels of normalized T-cell clonal expansion were also seen in some patients who did not respond.

The trial excluded patients who had a history of autoimmune disease or who were on systemic immunosuppression. Peripheral blood for TCR sequencing was drawn from every dose cohort at baseline, at cycle 4 day 1 and at cycle 7 day 1. The samples were drawn from a first-in-human, open-label, multicenter phase I dose-escalation trial of ivuxolimab. Adults with locally advanced or metastatic head and neck squamous cell, hepatocellular, melanoma or renal cell carcinoma were enrolled in the trial. Before TCR sequencing, CD4+ and CD8+ T cells were separately sorted from peripheral blood. Turning to this clone: The antigen this receptor binds is unknown. Base-call qualities are not available, and no considerably larger clone is one nucleotide away.

From cysteine to phenylalanine, the CDR3 is 14 amino acids long. Only the CDR3 portion is preserved as DNA: 42 bases, with reading frame beginning at the first base. CDR1 is given as LNHNV and CDR2 as YYDKDF, both from the germline V gene (reference sequence). The germline V end is reduced by 9 bases and the J end by 8 bases; junction bases left unmatched: 10. Genomic DNA was isolated from the sorted cells so that the TCRbeta CDR3 region could be sequenced. The immunoSEQ Assay was used for sequencing of TCRbeta CDR3 regions. Not all clones reach the TCRdb copy of this immuneACCESS table, which keeps in-frame sequences only. Checked studies attribute under half of the gap to unresolved V genes and leave the rest unexplained. Counted in this sample were 100,000 or so clones; approximately 95% of them appeared once. Around 2% of the sample lies in the top ten.

This TCR was recovered from an adult with an advanced solid tumor such as melanoma, head and neck, liver or kidney cancer. Sequenced material: CD4+ or CD8+ T cells sorted from blood, taken in a trial of the OX40 agonist ivuxolimab. The chain links TRBV15 with TRBJ2-3; 11 middle bases align to TRBD2. CDR3 region: CATGLAGKGGTQYF. The sequence in DNA is TGTGCCACTGGACTAGCGGGCAAAGGGGGTACGCAGTATTTT.